These T cell receptor beta chains were read from a single sample in a study of radiotherapy plus CTLA-4 blockade in lung cancer. Generated by immunoSEQ multiplex PCR, the TCRdb table keeps only in-frame clones and is missing some. The sample has more than 75,000 clones; 80% to 85% are singletons. The sequencing here drew on peripheral blood, taken from a patient treated with radiotherapy plus ipilimumab. The receptors were sampled from a human donor with non-small cell lung cancer that progressed on radiotherapy plus ipilimumab. Each CDR3 is given with its conserved first and last residue. The D gene is left open where the match is weak. The listing skips clone size in some rows; elsewhere it reads once, few, many or a size class.

abundance	v_gene	len	d_gene	j_gene	CDR3aa	CDR3nt
.	TRBV6-6	14	TRBD1	TRBJ1-3	CASRTGGSGNTIYF	TGTGCCAGCAGAACAGGGGGATCTGGAAACACCATATATTTT
.	TRBV5-4	15	TRBD1	TRBJ1-5	CASSLGQGADQPQHF	TGTGCCAGCAGCCTGGGACAGGGGGCCGATCAGCCCCAGCATTTT
.	TRBV5-8	15	TRBD1	TRBJ1-1	CASRPTGGQNTEAFF	TGTGCCAGCAGACCCACAGGGGGCCAGAACACTGAAGCTTTCTTT
.	TRBV11-2	13	.	TRBJ1-1	CASSFGGGSEAFF	TGTGCCAGCAGCTTTGGTGGTGGCTCTGAAGCTTTCTTT
.	TRBV30	15	.	TRBJ2-1	CAWSRGTTSHNEQFF	TGTGCCTGGAGTAGAGGTACTACGTCCCACAATGAGCAGTTCTTC
.	TRBV4-1	13	.	TRBJ2-3	CASREPSTDTQYF	TGCGCTAGCCGGGAACCTAGCACAGATACGCAGTATTTT
.	TRBV5-6	17	.	TRBJ1-3	CASSYPLQGREFNTIYF	TGTGCCAGCAGCTACCCCCTCCAAGGCAGGGAGTTTAACACCATATATTTT
.	TRBV6-5	15	.	TRBJ1-3	CASSPRGETGNTIYF	TGTGCCAGCAGTCCTCGTGGGGAGACTGGAAACACCATATATTTT
few	TRBV4-1	15	.	TRBJ2-1	CASSQREGFGNEQFF	TGCGCCAGCAGCCAACGTGAAGGGTTCGGAAATGAGCAGTTCTTC
few	TRBV7-3	13	TRBD1	TRBJ1-1	CASSTNQGASAFF	TGTGCCAGCAGTACAAACCAGGGGGCGAGTGCTTTCTTT
.	TRBV27	18	.	TRBJ2-7	CASSLYQSVQTPSYEQYF	TGTGCCAGCAGTTTATACCAGTCGGTGCAGACTCCTTCCTACGAGCAGTACTTC
.	TRBV5-4	14	.	TRBJ1-2	CASSLAPGTGGYTF	TGTGCCAGCAGCTTGGCACCGGGGACGGGGGGCTACACCTTC
few	TRBV5-1	15	.	TRBJ2-2	CASSFYTPNTGELFF	TGCGCCAGCAGCTTTTACACCCCGAACACCGGGGAGCTGTTTTTT
.	TRBV2	16	TRBD2	TRBJ2-2	CASSEEGLVSTGELFF	TGTGCCAGCAGTGAAGAGGGACTAGTGAGCACCGGGGAGCTGTTTTTT
.	TRBV7-9	13	.	TRBJ1-2	CASSFESGNGYTF	TGTGCCAGCAGCTTCGAGTCAGGGAACGGCTACACCTTC
.	TRBV6-5	15	TRBD2	TRBJ2-2	CAIKAGTSNTGELFF	TGTGCCATAAAAGCCGGGACTAGCAACACCGGGGAGCTGTTTTTT
.	TRBV7-3	15	TRBD2	TRBJ2-1	CASSLGLADYNEQFF	TGTGCCAGCAGCTTGGGGCTAGCGGACTACAATGAGCAGTTCTTC
.	TRBV15	17	TRBD1	TRBJ1-4	CATSRFRGLGANEKLFF	TGTGCCACCAGCAGGTTTAGGGGGCTTGGAGCTAATGAAAAACTGTTTTTT
.	TRBV6-5	15	TRBD2	TRBJ2-7	CASSYVLASGTEQYF	TGTGCCAGCAGTTATGTCTTGGCTAGCGGGACCGAGCAGTACTTC
once	TRBV11-2	14	.	TRBJ1-3	CASSASRAGNTIYF	TGTGCCAGCAGCGCTAGTAGGGCTGGAAACACCATATATTTT
.	TRBV6-1	16	.	TRBJ1-5	CASSEDGRGYTQPQHF	TGTGCCAGCAGTGAAGATGGCAGGGGATATACTCAGCCCCAGCATTTT
.	TRBV5-1	15	TRBD2	TRBJ2-1	CASSLVTSSYNEQFF	TGCGCCAGCAGCTTGGTGACTAGCAGTTACAATGAGCAGTTCTTC
.	TRBV25-1	11	.	TRBJ2-5	CATQLIETQYF	TGTGCCACCCAGCTTATAGAGACCCAGTACTTC
.	TRBV27	16	TRBD2	TRBJ2-2	CASRVGGSLDTGELFF	TGTGCCAGCAGGGTGGGAGGGAGTTTGGACACCGGGGAGCTGTTTTTT
.	TRBV18	14	TRBD1	TRBJ1-1	CASSPSRGITEAFF	TGTGCCAGCTCACCGAGCAGGGGGATCACTGAAGCTTTCTTT
.	TRBV10-1	19	TRBD1	TRBJ1-5	CASLSRGTGNHYSNQPQHF	TGCGCCAGCCTCTCGCGGGGGACAGGCAATCACTATAGCAATCAGCCCCAGCATTTT